This T cell receptor beta chain was recorded in a study of shared clonotypes between healthy human individuals. Germline V gene data show CDR1 as SQVTM and CDR2 as ANQGSEA. The CDR3 spans 13 residues. Trimming took off 4 bases at V and 2 bases at J, with 8 bases between the two ends. General study points: Compared with clonotypes that all four donors shared, non-shared clonotypes had lower generation probabilities.

Per the original data handling: In the immunoSEQ data, sequences were junction-only and lacked quality scores, so filtering differed. Using immunoSEQ multiplex PCR, the repertoire was profiled, and TCRdb retains in-frame clones only, with some absent. That table supplies the V and J calls and clone size; D and trimming were determined from the DNA. This table holds 2 million to 2.5 million clones, approximately 93% found once. About this clone: Its matching antigen is unknown.

The chain employs TRBV29-1 and TRBJ2-2; tentative D call: TRBD2 (5 bases). The origin of this receptor is a man in his late teens or twenties in good health. Some clones in this sample may be carry-over from other donors' samples. Material: naive CD4+ T cells from PBMCs. Stated subset: CD45RA+ positively selected. The CDR3 DNA follows: TGCAGCGTTGGGGAGCTTAACACCGGGGAGCTGTTTTTT. This gives the protein CSVGELNTGELFF.